These T cell receptor beta chains were read from a single sample in a study of high-grade serous ovarian cancer treatment subgroups. Only in-frame clones appear in the TCRdb table, and some are missing; sequencing was by immunoSEQ multiplex PCR. The sample gives around 9,600 clones, 75% to 90% of which show up once; roughly 1.8% is in the top ten. Sequencing input: tumor tissue. These receptors were taken from a human donor with high-grade serous ovarian cancer. The CDR3 runs from the conserved cysteine through the conserved F or W. A D gene is named only where the DNA matches it firmly.

TRBV18	TRBJ2-7	NA	12	CASSLGSYEQYF
TRBV6-1	TRBJ1-1	NA	12	CASSEEVAEAFF
TRBV23-1	TRBJ2-5	TRBD2	14	CASSHGLAGETQYF
TRBV5-1	TRBJ2-1	NA	15	CASSSRGEYLNEQFF
TRBV20-1	TRBJ2-5	NA	10	CSALQETQYF
TRBV29-1	TRBJ2-5	NA	14	CSGVRTVPQETQYF
TRBV6-1	TRBJ1-4	NA	13	CASSDRTNEKLFF
TRBV28	TRBJ2-5	TRBD2	15	CASSSYSGSVGTQYF
TRBV18	TRBJ2-6	NA	14	CASSQGPGANVLTF
TRBV7-9	TRBJ2-3	NA	15	CASSRLGGETDTQYF
TRBV25-1	TRBJ2-3	TRBD2	15	CASSGTSRSTDTQYF
TRBV27	TRBJ2-5	NA	15	CASSFLSGGGETQYF
TRBV29-1	TRBJ1-2	NA	12	CSVVGGSYGYTF
TRBV28	TRBJ1-5	NA	10	CASSLKPQHF
TRBV4-3	TRBJ2-6	NA	16	CASSQDRGSGANVLTF
TRBV6-6	TRBJ2-5	NA	13	CASSYWAGETQYF
TRBV6-6	TRBJ2-7	TRBD1	16	CASSLGGQGWSNEQYF
TRBV30	TRBJ1-5	NA	12	CAWSVRGQPQHF
TRBV5-4	TRBJ2-1	TRBD2	16	CASSPTSGSRYTEQFF
TRBV30	TRBJ1-3	NA	15	CAWSSGVSSGNTIYF
TRBV7-9	TRBJ1-2	TRBD1	15	CASSLGQGAWDGYTF
TRBV9	TRBJ2-1	TRBD1	15	CASRRGDRSDNEQFF
TRBV7-3	TRBJ2-1	TRBD2	16	CASSPTGTSGWGEQFF
TRBV5-6	TRBJ2-7	NA	14	CASRASAASYEQYF
TRBV7-3	TRBJ2-5	NA	13	CASSLLGRETQYF
TRBV7-9	TRBJ1-1	NA	15	CASSFDFGGDTEAFF
TRBV18	TRBJ1-2	TRBD1	14	CASSPVDRGYGYTF
TRBV2	TRBJ2-5	TRBD1	14	CASSRDRVAKTQYF
TRBV5-4	TRBJ2-1	TRBD2	13	CASSLPLSGEQFF
TRBV10-1	TRBJ2-2	NA	16	CASSDPVTLNTGELFF
TRBV7-7	TRBJ2-7	NA	13	CASSLELRTEQYF
TRBV19	TRBJ2-3	NA	15	CASTQTGPGTDTQYF
TRBV18	TRBJ1-1	NA	15	CASSLRTVMNTEAFF
TRBV4-3	TRBJ2-1	TRBD2	15	CASSQRASGYNEQFF
TRBV11-2	TRBJ2-7	TRBD1	11	CASRGGHEQYF
TRBV11-2	TRBJ2-7	TRBD1	15	CASSSGTGDMDEQYF
TRBV7-3	TRBJ2-3	NA	16	CASSREADPFTDTQYF
TRBV11-2	TRBJ1-5	TRBD1	15	CASSPQTGENQPQHF
TRBV25-1	TRBJ2-7	TRBD2	17	CASSEGKGLAGGWEQYF
TRBV27	TRBJ1-4	TRBD1	15	CASSPWDRANEKLFF
TRBV6-5	TRBJ2-7	NA	13	CASRMTEAYEQYF
TRBV27	TRBJ1-4	TRBD1	14	CASSPGQVIEKLFF
TRBV7-2	TRBJ2-5	NA	16	CASSPAGGMVGETQYF
TRBV7-9	TRBJ2-1	TRBD1	12	CASSRQGPRQFF
TRBV2	TRBJ2-3	TRBD1	16	CASRRQGARSTDTQYF
TRBV11-1	TRBJ2-1	TRBD2	16	CASSHPSGGANNEQFF
TRBV7-9	TRBJ2-3	NA	16	CASSPYGTQLTDTQYF
TRBV7-9	TRBJ2-7	NA	14	CASSLPGVSYEQYF
TRBV9	TRBJ2-2	TRBD2	20	CASSEKILQTLAGNTGELFF
TRBV23-1	TRBJ2-2	TRBD1	19	CASSQSKRNRGSNTGELFF
TRBV4-3	TRBJ1-6	NA	14	CASSQVHSGSPLHF
TRBV27	TRBJ2-3	NA	17	CASSLESWVQGKDTQYF
TRBV19	TRBJ2-7	NA	14	CASREGPGTYEQYF
TRBV9	TRBJ2-1	NA	10	CASSVDEQFF
TRBV6-1	TRBJ1-2	TRBD1	14	CASSQTGVGYGYTF
TRBV6-5	TRBJ2-7	TRBD1	15	CASSYRGQGFDEQYF
TRBV28	TRBJ1-5	TRBD1	14	CASRKTGDNQPQHF